This T cell receptor (beta chain) was documented in a study of beta chain features in type 1 diabetes. The study's findings and limits: There was a moderate but significant shortening of TCRB CDR3s in all four CD4+ subsets of Type 1 diabetes patients.

The isolated RNA, all of it, was reverse transcribed, so expressed TCRB transcripts were what got sequenced. Here immunoSEQ multiplex PCR was the method, and the copy in TCRdb shows in-frame clones only, minus some. The sample includes around 250,000 clones, just over 20% of them seen just once. Notes on this clone: Its antigen is still unknown.

V dropped 6 bases and J dropped 10; count of bases not matched to a gene: 14. CDR1 and CDR2 (germline): SGHTA, FQGNSA. The CDR3 is 15 amino acids. Averaging around 110 mL, one heparinised blood draw came from each individual donor. Sequencing was carried out using naive CD4+ T cells from blood. The gene calls are TRBV7-2 and TRBJ2-1, with 8 bases identical to TRBD2. This TCR was sampled from a woman in her 40s with type 1 diabetes. CDR3 protein: CASSPGGPLIPEQFF. The DNA for the CDR3 is TGTGCCAGCAGTCCGGGGGGGCCGTTGATACCGGAGCAGTTCTTC.